This TCR beta chain derives from a study of vaccination and CD4 T cells after COVID-19. General study results and limits: Convalescent participants were relatively few, and none had early post-infection timepoints studied.

Treatment given: roughly 10-day PBMC culture with coronavirus spike peptide pools or control peptides (ViraFEST assay). Once obtained from cultured CD4+ T cells, the DNA was sequenced using the Oncomine TCR Beta short-read assay. Investigators obtained genomic DNA by extraction from cultured CD4+ T cells. Using its own MiXCR run on the PCR reads, TCRdb lists one record per CDR3 protein. The sample records about 26,000 distinct CDR3 sequences, 64% being singletons. This clonotype was observed a few times. Antigen unknown. The source of this sequence is a human donor who had recovered from COVID-19. What was sequenced was CD4+ T cells from blood, cultured in vitro.

For the CDR3, the DNA is TGTGCCAGCAGCTTTAGCGGGACGGCATATACGCAGTATTTT. Protein sequence: CASSFSGTAYTQYF. The J gene is TRBJ2-3, the V gene TRBV7-9; 8 bases match TRBD2. V gave up 3 bases and J gave up 7 bases; unmatched junction bases: 6. The CDR3 extends over 14 amino acids. Germline V CDR1 and CDR2: SEHNR, FQNEAQ (reference sequence).